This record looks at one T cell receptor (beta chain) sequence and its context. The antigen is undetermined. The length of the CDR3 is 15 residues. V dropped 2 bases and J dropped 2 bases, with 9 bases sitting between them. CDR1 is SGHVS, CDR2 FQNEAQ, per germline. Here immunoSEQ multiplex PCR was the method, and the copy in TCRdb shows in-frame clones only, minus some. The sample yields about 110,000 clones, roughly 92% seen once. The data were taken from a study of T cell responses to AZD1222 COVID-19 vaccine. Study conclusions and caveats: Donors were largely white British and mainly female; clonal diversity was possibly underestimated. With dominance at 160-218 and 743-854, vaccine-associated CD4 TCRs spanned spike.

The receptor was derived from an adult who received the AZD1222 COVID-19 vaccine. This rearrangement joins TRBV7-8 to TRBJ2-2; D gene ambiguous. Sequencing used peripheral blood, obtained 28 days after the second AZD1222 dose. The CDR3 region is CASSLFDGNTGELFF. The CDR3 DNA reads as TGTGCCAGCAGCTTATTCGACGGAAACACCGGGGAGCTGTTTTTT. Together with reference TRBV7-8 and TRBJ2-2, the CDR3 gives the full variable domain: GAGVSQSPRYKVAKRGQDVALRCDPISGHVSLFWYQQALGQGPEFLTYFQNEAQLDKSGLPSDRFFAERPEGSVSTLKIQRTQQEDSAVYLCASSLFDGNTGELFFGEGSRLTVL.